This T cell receptor (beta chain) stems from a study of T cell responses to AZD1222 COVID-19 vaccine. Sequencing used immunoSEQ multiplex PCR; TCRdb keeps in-frame clones, though not all of them. The sample shows some 70,000 clones, around 80% of them seen only once. Sequencing was performed on peripheral blood, taken 28 days after the second AZD1222 dose. The clonotype comes from an adult who received the AZD1222 COVID-19 vaccine.

The CDR3: CASSVGEGYGYTF. In DNA form, the CDR3 reads TGTGCCAGCAGTGTAGGGGAAGGTTATGGCTACACCTTC. This chain links TRBV2 with TRBJ1-2; the D gene is possibly TRBD1 (5 bases). V was clipped by 4 bases and J by 5 bases, with 11 bases between them. Germline V CDR1 and CDR2: SNHLY, FYNNEI. The CDR3 contains 13 residues.